The text below deals with one T cell receptor beta chain. This clonotype was seen a few times. The antigen this receptor binds is unknown. Base qualities are not provided; no much larger clone lies one nucleotide away. The source of the sample is a study of identical twins (dated by TCRdb to the mid-2010s). With regard to the full study: The study deep-sequenced TCR alpha and beta repertoires from monozygotic twins, unrelated adults of various ages and cord blood to test whether fetal clonotypes persist. Replicate twin experiments were performed at different times using different library preparation protocols to rule out contamination.

Findings and caveats that apply to the study as a whole: Invariant T cells such as MAIT and iNKT could partly confound zero-insertion analyses, though diverse VJ usage argued against this for most clonotypes. Abundant cord blood beta clonotypes had fewer insertions, young adult naive repertoires showed a similar but weaker trend, and memory repertoires showed no such trend. Out-of-frame TCR alpha sequences shared between twins showed an excess of low generation-probability sequences compared with coincidental sharing between unrelated individuals. Because the same donors could not be followed over many years, the conclusions relied on cross-sectional statistical analysis. In monozygotic twins, recombination models systematically underestimated out-of-frame TCR alpha sharing, but the models matched the sharing seen between unrelated individuals. A weaker excess of twin sharing was found in beta out-of-frame sequences because the signal-to-noise ratio was lowered by fewer shared sequences.

CDR1 and CDR2 are read off the germline V gene as MDHEN and SYDVKM. V and J are trimmed by 5 bases and 6 bases, and the gene matches miss 6 bases of the junction. The CDR3 measures 15 amino acids from cysteine to phenylalanine. CDR3 DNA is the only sequence kept; it has 45 bases, read in frame from the first base. Receptor libraries were prepared by 5' RACE. Instrument used: Illumina HiSeq 2000. A universal primer binding site was introduced by template switching, and a unique molecular identifier was present in the final cDNA, enabling accurate counting of TCR cDNA molecules. Specific primers in the conserved constant-segment region were used to synthesize first-strand cDNA for the TCR alpha and beta chains. To control for contamination, every cDNA library was double barcoded, receiving both a SMART-Mk sample barcode and Illumina barcodes. Two successive PCR steps introduced TruSeq adapter sequences along with Illumina sample barcodes. Sequencing of the TCR alpha and beta cDNA libraries was done on the Illumina HiSeq platform using custom primers. The published analysis was carried out like this. Raw reads were processed with MiGEC to extract unique molecular identifiers, and MiXCR was used to determine CDR3 positions. For each individual, recombination models were inferred using an EM algorithm with the repgenHMM and IGoR tools. The tcR package in R was used for shared clonotype analysis, with sharing normalized by the product of cloneset sizes. To study raw recombination without the effects of thymic and clonal selection, out-of-frame nonproductive sequences were analyzed. TCRdb took the public reads, trimmed them with fastp at Q25, ran MiXCR for clone calling and kept in-frame beta chains. Identical CDR3 proteins give one entry, which carries the most common genes and DNA. TCRdb, rather than the study authors, made the V and J calls. This sample lists 450,000 or so distinct CDR3 sequences; 14% were detected once. The ten largest clones capture about 0.53% of the sample.

All donors were healthy Caucasians. The twin cohort consisted of three pairs of female monozygotic twins, all aged about 18 to 29 years. CD4+ and CD8+ T cell populations were isolated with positive isolation kits from Invitrogen. The same sample was also studied in work on yellow fever vaccine responses in identical twins. From that second study: The T cell response to vaccination in identical twins was reported by the authors to appear partly convergent and partly personalized. In identical twins, the study followed T cell clones that responded to the vaccine with precision.

The sequence joins TRBV28 to TRBJ1-5, with 11 middle bases fitting TRBD1. The TCR comes from a woman aged 18-29 years in good health. The sample comprised CD4+ T cells sorted from blood. The CDR3 protein is CASSPRTGGGQPQHF. The sequenced DNA: TGTGCCAGCAGTCCCAGGACAGGGGGCGGTCAGCCCCAGCATTTT.